The 7 T cell receptor beta chains given below trace back to one sample, sequenced in a study of T cells expressing NK-cell markers (TCRdb year 2020). The library was made by 5' RACE. For sequencing, an Illumina HiSeq 2000 was employed. TCRdb reprocessed the reads, so every CDR3 protein sequence counts as one entry and DNA is not shown. The sample's records list 150,000 to 200,000 distinct CDR3 sequences. The leading ten clones occupy around 20% of the sample. The sample consisted of blood T cells: a sorted CD56 or NKG2C T cell subset, CD4+ or CD8+ T cells, or bulk PBMC T cells (not recorded which). All receptors come from a woman aged 18 to 75 in good health.

The CDR3: CATSDTQGDQPQHF. The J gene is TRBJ1-5, the V gene TRBV24-1; as DNA is missing, the TRBD1 call by TCRdb cannot be tested. Per the germline V gene, CDR1 is KGHDR and CDR2 is SFDVKD. The CDR3 loop spans 14 amino acids.

The rearrangement links TRBV12-3 or TRBV12-4 to TRBJ2-1; the D call of TRBD2 rests on TCRdb alone, since no DNA is present to check it. This CDR3 spans 16 amino acids. The CDR3 loop reads CASSPPIAGGPNEQFF.

CDR3: CSASPRNGVGQPQHF. The chain carries TRBV20-1 and TRBJ1-5; TCRdb gives TRBD1 as the D gene, but with no DNA this cannot be confirmed. The germline CDR1 and CDR2 sequences are DFQATT and SNEGSKA (reference sequence). This CDR3 is 15 amino acids long.

The chain is built from TRBV2 and TRBJ2-2. The germline V gene encodes CDR1 SNHLY and CDR2 FYNNEI. This CDR3 spans 13 amino acids. The chain's CDR3 is CASSEVLDWELFF.

This chain joins TRBV10-1 and TRBJ2-1; TCRdb names TRBD1, which stays unverified in the absence of DNA. CDR1 is WNHNN, CDR2 SYGVQD, per germline (reference sequence). The CDR3 contains 20 residues. CDR3: CASSESDSPPRQSSYNEQFF.

CDR3 sequence reads: CSASRTGSYEQYF. This chain links TRBV20-1 with TRBJ2-7; TCRdb picks TRBD1, but there is no DNA to check that call. Germline CDR1 is DFQATT and CDR2 is SNEGSKA (reference sequence). CDR3 length: 13 amino acids.

V gene TRBV5-1 combines with J gene TRBJ1-2; TCRdb picks TRBD1, but there is no DNA to check that call. CDR1 and CDR2 (germline): SGHRS, YFSETQ. The CDR3 contains 12 residues. The CDR3 here is CASSLGGGGNTF.